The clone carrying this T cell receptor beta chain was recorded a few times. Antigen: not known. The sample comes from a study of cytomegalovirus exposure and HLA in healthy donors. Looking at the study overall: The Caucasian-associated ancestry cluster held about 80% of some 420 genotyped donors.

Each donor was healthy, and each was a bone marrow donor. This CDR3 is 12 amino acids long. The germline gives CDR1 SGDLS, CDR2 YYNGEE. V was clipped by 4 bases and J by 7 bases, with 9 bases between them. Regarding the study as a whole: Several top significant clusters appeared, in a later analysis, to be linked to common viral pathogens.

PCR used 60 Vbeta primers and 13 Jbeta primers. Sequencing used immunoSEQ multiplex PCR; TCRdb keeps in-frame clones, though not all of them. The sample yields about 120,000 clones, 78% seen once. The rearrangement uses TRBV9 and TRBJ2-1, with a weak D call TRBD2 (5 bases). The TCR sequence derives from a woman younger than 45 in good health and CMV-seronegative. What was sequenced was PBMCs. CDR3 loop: CASSISENEQFF. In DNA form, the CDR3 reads TGTGCCAGCAGCATTAGCGAAAATGAGCAGTTCTTC.